Described below is a single TCR beta chain sequence and its context. Its matching antigen is unknown. The data stem from a study of cytomegalovirus exposure and HLA in healthy donors. Study conclusions and caveats: Cytomegalovirus-associated TCR beta chains were listed, numbering 164. Segments of the TCR beta V type were, in most cases, productive about 87% or about 30% of the time in an earlier analysis.

The PCR employed 60 Vbeta primers together with 13 Jbeta primers. Here immunoSEQ multiplex PCR was the method, and the copy in TCRdb shows in-frame clones only, minus some. This sample has about 160,000 clones; around 79% occur once, and the top ten carry 2.1%. With 4 bases removed from V and 8 bases from J, the gap between germline ends came to 14 bases. There are 13 residues in the CDR3. The germline CDR1 and CDR2 sequences are KGHSY and FQNENV. The rearrangement joins TRBV16 to TRBJ1-2, with D perhaps TRBD1 (5 bases). The clonotype was recovered from a man aged 40-49 years in good health and CMV-seronegative. The specimen was PBMCs. Here the CDR3 DNA reads TGTGCCAGCAGCCCGGGACTGGCGGAGGGCTACACCTTC. It codes for CASSPGLAEGYTF.